A selection of T cell receptor beta chains follows, all from one sample in a study of blood T cell repertoires in COVID-19. Sequencing used immunoSEQ multiplex PCR; TCRdb keeps in-frame clones, though not all of them. The top ten hold around a tenth of the sample, which has around 67,000 clones, about three quarters seen once. The sample consisted of peripheral blood. The receptor source for this set is a human donor in a cohort sampled during active COVID-19. CDR3s include the opening cysteine and the closing phenylalanine or tryptophan. A D gene is named only where the DNA matches it firmly. A row's size may be missing; if present it is once, few, many or a size class.

clone size: few
V gene: TRBV2
D gene: -
J gene: TRBJ2-1
CDR3 DNA: TGTGCCAGCAGGACGGCCGACCGGGATGAGCAGTTCTTC
CDR3 protein: CASRTADRDEQFF

clone size: -
V gene: TRBV7-9
D gene: TRBD1
J gene: TRBJ1-2
CDR3 DNA: TGTGCCAGCAGCTTGGGACAGGGAGACTATGGCTACACCTTC
CDR3 protein: CASSLGQGDYGYTF

clone size: -
V gene: TRBV3-1/TRBV3-2
D gene: TRBD2
J gene: TRBJ2-3
CDR3 DNA: TGTGCCAGCAGCCAAAGGCGGGAGGGAAAGGAGACGCAGTATTTT
CDR3 protein: CASSQRREGKETQYF

clone size: -
V gene: TRBV13
D gene: TRBD2
J gene: TRBJ2-7
CDR3 DNA: TGTGCCAGCAGCCCCCCTGGGGCGGGAGTTGCCTACGAGCAGTACTTC
CDR3 protein: CASSPPGAGVAYEQYF

clone size: -
V gene: TRBV19
D gene: TRBD1
J gene: TRBJ2-3
CDR3 DNA: TGTGCCAGTAGTAGGACAGGGGTGGATACGCAGTATTTT
CDR3 protein: CASSRTGVDTQYF

clone size: medium-sized
V gene: TRBV5-6
D gene: -
J gene: TRBJ1-1
CDR3 DNA: TGTGCCAGCAGCTTGTCTACTTTGAACCCTGAAGCTTTCTTT
CDR3 protein: CASSLSTLNPEAFF

clone size: -
V gene: TRBV19
D gene: TRBD2
J gene: TRBJ2-1
CDR3 DNA: TGTGCCAGTAGGAGGAGGGGGACTAGCGGGAGTCAGGGGTACAATGAGCAGTTCTTC
CDR3 protein: CASRRRGTSGSQGYNEQFF

clone size: -
V gene: TRBV10-3
D gene: TRBD1
J gene: TRBJ1-1
CDR3 DNA: TGTGCCACGAAGGGAACAGGGGGTTCCGGTGAAGCTTTCTTT
CDR3 protein: CATKGTGGSGEAFF

clone size: -
V gene: TRBV2
D gene: TRBD2
J gene: TRBJ2-7
CDR3 DNA: TGTGCCAGCAGTAGGAGGGAGGGATTGTTAGAGCAGTACTTC
CDR3 protein: CASSRREGLLEQYF

clone size: -
V gene: TRBV2
D gene: TRBD1
J gene: TRBJ2-7
CDR3 DNA: TGTGCCAGCATCGGGACAGGGTCCTACGAGCAGTACTTC
CDR3 protein: CASIGTGSYEQYF

clone size: once
V gene: TRBV7-9
D gene: -
J gene: TRBJ2-1
CDR3 DNA: TGTGCCAGCAGCTTAGTGTCGGGAACCTCCTACAATGAGCAGTTCTTC
CDR3 protein: CASSLVSGTSYNEQFF

clone size: -
V gene: TRBV7-3
D gene: TRBD2
J gene: TRBJ2-5
CDR3 DNA: TGTGCCAGCAGCTTAAGGGAGGGGGAGACCCAGTACTTC
CDR3 protein: CASSLREGETQYF

clone size: -
V gene: TRBV19
D gene: -
J gene: TRBJ1-4
CDR3 DNA: TGTGCCAGTAGCCCCATCAACCAGGACATTTATGAAAAACTGTTTTTT
CDR3 protein: CASSPINQDIYEKLFF

clone size: -
V gene: TRBV2
D gene: -
J gene: TRBJ1-1
CDR3 DNA: TGTGCCAGCAGTGAAGGACACTTTGAAGCTTTCTTT
CDR3 protein: CASSEGHFEAFF

clone size: -
V gene: TRBV28
D gene: -
J gene: TRBJ2-7
CDR3 DNA: TGTGCCAGCAGTCCCCACCGGGACAACTACGAGCAGTACTTC
CDR3 protein: CASSPHRDNYEQYF

clone size: -
V gene: TRBV19
D gene: TRBD2
J gene: TRBJ2-7
CDR3 DNA: TGTGCCAGTAGTATAACCTCCGGGACTAGCGGGAGATACGAGCAGTACTTC
CDR3 protein: CASSITSGTSGRYEQYF

clone size: -
V gene: TRBV9
D gene: -
J gene: TRBJ2-1
CDR3 DNA: TGTGCCAGCAGCGTCAATGGGCAGGGCTACAATGAGCAGTTCTTC
CDR3 protein: CASSVNGQGYNEQFF

clone size: -
V gene: TRBV28
D gene: -
J gene: TRBJ1-2
CDR3 DNA: TGTGCCAGCAGTTCAACAGGGAGCCGTGGCTACACCTTC
CDR3 protein: CASSSTGSRGYTF

clone size: -
V gene: TRBV9
D gene: TRBD2
J gene: TRBJ2-1
CDR3 DNA: TGTGCCAGCAGCGTAGGGGCGACTAGCGGAGGTTTGGAAGAGCAGTTCTTC
CDR3 protein: CASSVGATSGGLEEQFF